This is a list of T cell receptor beta chains from one sample in a study of cytotoxic CD8 clonotypes in ibrutinib-treated CLL. Sequenced by immunoSEQ multiplex PCR; TCRdb stores in-frame clones only, minus some. The table records more than 200,000 clones, nearly 80% of them present only once. This sample comprised PBMCs, obtained after 12 months of ibrutinib treatment. Receptors originate from a human donor with chronic lymphocytic leukemia. Both conserved end residues are part of each CDR3. Fields, in order: clone size, V gene, D gene, J gene, CDR3 protein, CDR3 DNA. D genes are given only for firm matches. Clone size appears in some rows only: once, few, many, or a class for an expanded clone.

medium-sized,TRBV6-1,NA,TRBJ2-3,CASSEGEMWRPRPIDDTQYF,TGTGCCAGCAGTGAGGGGGAAATGTGGCGACCGAGGCCGATTGATGATACGCAGTATTTT
NA,TRBV5-1,NA,TRBJ2-2,CASSLALPGAIAGELFF,TGCGCCAGCAGCTTGGCCTTGCCGGGGGCGATCGCCGGGGAGCTGTTTTTT
NA,TRBV10-2,NA,TRBJ1-2,CARWTNGYTF,TGCGCCAGATGGACAAACGGCTACACCTTC
NA,TRBV2,NA,TRBJ2-2,CASSEEGAGELFF,TGTGCCAGCAGTGAAGAGGGGGCCGGGGAGCTGTTTTTT
NA,TRBV5-1,TRBD2,TRBJ2-2,CASASGINTGELFF,TGCGCCAGCGCTAGCGGAATAAACACCGGGGAGCTGTTTTTT
NA,TRBV15,NA,TRBJ1-2,CATSGPTAGGYTF,TGTGCCACCTCAGGCCCGACCGCGGGGGGCTACACCTTC
NA,TRBV5-6,NA,TRBJ2-5,CASSQSGSPRETQYF,TGTGCCAGCAGCCAATCAGGGTCCCCACGAGAGACCCAGTACTTC
once,TRBV29-1,NA,TRBJ2-5,CSVAQNQETQYF,TGCAGCGTTGCACAGAACCAAGAGACCCAGTACTTC
NA,TRBV6-5,NA,TRBJ1-1,CASSYSARTEAFF,TGTGCCAGCAGTTACTCTGCTAGGACTGAAGCTTTCTTT
NA,TRBV5-1,NA,TRBJ1-3,CASSPGTTIYF,TGCGCCAGCAGCCCGGGCACGACCATATATTTT
NA,TRBV18,TRBD2,TRBJ2-2,CASSPNGLAGGTGELFF,TGTGCCAGCTCACCGAACGGACTAGCGGGTGGGACCGGGGAGCTGTTTTTT
NA,TRBV10-3,NA,TRBJ2-7,CAIVAGTGAEQYF,TGTGCCATCGTAGCCGGGACGGGGGCCGAGCAGTACTTC
NA,TRBV28,NA,TRBJ2-1,CASSPSSSYNEQFF,TGTGCCAGCAGCCCCAGTAGCTCCTACAATGAGCAGTTCTTC
NA,TRBV2,NA,TRBJ1-5,CASSEGPRGGLDQPQHF,TGTGCCAGCAGTGAAGGTCCCAGGGGCGGGTTGGATCAGCCCCAGCATTTT
NA,TRBV18,TRBD2,TRBJ2-1,CASSPVGGSGTWDEQFF,TGTGCCAGCTCACCCGTTGGTGGTAGCGGGACCTGGGATGAGCAGTTCTTC
once,TRBV28,TRBD1,TRBJ2-7,CASRSSGYRGSYEQYF,TGTGCCAGCAGGAGTAGCGGATACAGGGGGTCCTACGAGCAGTACTTC
NA,TRBV5-4,TRBD2,TRBJ2-7,CASSLTSGGFGEQYF,TGTGCCAGCAGCTTGACTAGCGGGGGGTTTGGCGAGCAGTACTTC
NA,TRBV18,TRBD2,TRBJ2-3,CASSPISGPSGGADTQYF,TGTGCCAGCTCACCAATTAGCGGACCTAGCGGAGGGGCAGATACGCAGTATTTT
NA,TRBV6-1,NA,TRBJ1-3,CASSDREMGGNTIYF,TGTGCCAGCAGTGATCGGGAGATGGGAGGAAACACCATATATTTT
NA,TRBV14,NA,TRBJ2-5,CASSPLSGHRETQYF,TGTGCCAGCAGCCCCCTAAGCGGGCACAGGGAGACCCAGTACTTC
NA,TRBV20-1,NA,TRBJ2-7,CSAMDSYEQYF,TGCAGTGCGATGGACAGCTACGAGCAGTACTTC
NA,TRBV28,NA,TRBJ2-3,CASSLLGGIGPDTQYF,TGTGCCAGCAGTTTATTGGGCGGGATTGGCCCAGATACGCAGTATTTT
few,TRBV9,TRBD1,TRBJ1-2,CASSVGTGQGSYGYTF,TGTGCCAGCAGCGTCGGAACCGGACAGGGGAGCTATGGCTACACCTTC
few,TRBV2,TRBD2,TRBJ2-7,CASSDVRLAGLGEQYF,TGTGCCAGCAGTGATGTTCGACTAGCGGGGCTCGGCGAGCAGTACTTC
once,TRBV6-5,NA,TRBJ2-4,CASSYSGGLTNIQYF,TGTGCCAGCAGTTACTCGGGGGGCCTAACGAACATTCAGTACTTC
many,TRBV5-1,TRBD1,TRBJ2-5,CASRTGDGETQYF,TGCGCCAGCAGGACAGGGGATGGTGAGACCCAGTACTTC
NA,TRBV19,NA,TRBJ1-2,CASSVGRGNGYTF,TGTGCCAGTAGTGTCGGCAGGGGCAATGGCTACACCTTC
few,TRBV12-5,TRBD1,TRBJ2-1,CASGPGQVVDEQFF,TGTGCTAGTGGTCCGGGACAGGTAGTCGATGAGCAGTTCTTC
NA,TRBV10-3,NA,TRBJ1-5,CAISEEGEGQPQHF,TGTGCCATCAGTGAGGAAGGGGAAGGTCAGCCCCAGCATTTT
NA,TRBV2,TRBD1,TRBJ2-2,CASRDPGQGNTGELFF,TGTGCCAGCAGGGACCCGGGACAGGGGAACACCGGGGAGCTGTTTTTT
NA,TRBV5-1,NA,TRBJ2-5,CASSPGHGEETQYF,TGCGCCAGCAGCCCCGGGCACGGGGAAGAGACCCAGTACTTC
NA,TRBV5-1,NA,TRBJ1-1,CASSFSPGTTEAFF,TGCGCCAGCAGCTTTTCCCCGGGGACAACTGAAGCTTTCTTT
NA,TRBV11-2,TRBD1,TRBJ1-3,CASSSARQGYEGNTIYF,TGTGCCAGCAGCTCAGCGAGACAGGGCTATGAAGGAAACACCATATATTTT
NA,TRBV19,NA,TRBJ2-4,CASNPPGAKNIQYF,TGTGCCAGTAACCCTCCCGGGGCCAAAAACATTCAGTACTTC
NA,TRBV27,TRBD2,TRBJ2-1,CASSLVAGVEQFF,TGTGCCAGCAGTTTAGTAGCGGGAGTTGAGCAGTTCTTC
NA,TRBV5-1,NA,TRBJ1-1,CASSHWPGTEAFF,TGCGCCAGCAGCCACTGGCCAGGCACTGAAGCTTTCTTT
NA,TRBV6-5,NA,TRBJ2-7,CASSYTVKDSRRYF,TGTGCCAGCAGTTACACCGTAAAGGACAGCAGGAGGTACTTC
NA,TRBV9,TRBD2,TRBJ2-1,CASSVAILAGESSYNEQFF,TGTGCCAGCAGCGTAGCTATCCTAGCGGGCGAGAGCTCCTACAATGAGCAGTTCTTC
NA,TRBV30,TRBD1,TRBJ2-7,CAWGGQGTGVHEQYF,TGTGCCTGGGGGGGTCAGGGGACAGGCGTCCACGAGCAGTACTTC
NA,TRBV28,TRBD2,TRBJ2-1,CASRLAGRIEQFF,TGTGCCAGCAGGTTAGCGGGACGGATTGAGCAGTTCTTC
NA,TRBV28,NA,TRBJ2-3,CASSFPLKRLTDTQYF,TGTGCCAGCAGTTTCCCGCTGAAGCGGCTCACAGATACGCAGTATTTT
NA,TRBV28,NA,TRBJ1-5,CASSSGQLNSNQPQHF,TGTGCCAGCAGCTCCGGACAGCTTAATAGCAATCAGCCCCAGCATTTT
NA,TRBV7-4,TRBD1,TRBJ2-7,CASSLRKASRTGKGPTYEQYF,TGTGCCAGCAGCTTGAGAAAGGCGTCCCGGACAGGGAAGGGCCCGACCTACGAGCAGTACTTC
NA,TRBV19,TRBD1,TRBJ1-5,CASTMGGTGTYQPQHF,TGTGCCAGTACTATGGGGGGGACAGGGACCTATCAGCCCCAGCATTTT
NA,TRBV11-2,NA,TRBJ1-3,CASSLSSVGGNTIYF,TGTGCCAGCAGCTTAAGTTCGGTGGGCGGAAACACCATATATTTT
NA,TRBV14,NA,TRBJ1-1,CASRRGAEAFF,TGTGCCAGCAGACGGGGCGCTGAAGCTTTCTTT
NA,TRBV27,TRBD2,TRBJ2-7,CASRLAGSGGDYYEQYF,TGTGCCAGCAGACTAGCGGGATCGGGGGGGGACTACTACGAGCAGTACTTC
NA,TRBV5-1,NA,TRBJ2-1,CASSLRDGNNEQFF,TGCGCCAGCAGCTTGAGAGATGGGAACAATGAGCAGTTCTTC
NA,TRBV6-5,NA,TRBJ2-5,CASSSTGPRQETQYF,TGTGCCAGCAGCTCAACGGGGCCAAGACAAGAGACCCAGTACTTC
NA,TRBV2,NA,TRBJ1-5,CASSDSGTGNQPQHF,TGTGCCAGCAGTGACTCGGGAACGGGCAATCAGCCCCAGCATTTT
NA,TRBV10-1,NA,TRBJ2-3,CASSESRLTDTQYF,TGCGCCAGCAGTGAGTCTCGGCTCACAGATACGCAGTATTTT
once,TRBV27,NA,TRBJ1-6,CASSLQGMKNSPLHF,TGTGCCAGCAGTTTACAAGGGATGAAAAATTCACCCCTCCACTTT
NA,TRBV7-9,NA,TRBJ2-3,CASSLGGANTQYF,TGTGCCAGCAGCTTAGGGGGGGCCAATACGCAGTATTTT
NA,TRBV11-3,NA,TRBJ2-5,CASSPRGPYQETQYF,TGTGCCAGCAGCCCTCGGGGCCCGTACCAAGAGACCCAGTACTTC
NA,TRBV18,NA,TRBJ1-2,CASSQLTGRYGYTF,TGTGCCAGCTCACAACTGACAGGCCGCTATGGCTACACCTTC
NA,TRBV7-9,TRBD2,TRBJ2-1,CASKSGGRNEQFF,TGTGCCAGCAAGTCGGGGGGGCGGAATGAGCAGTTCTTC
NA,TRBV15,NA,TRBJ2-7,CANDKTQWHEQYF,TGTGCCAATGATAAGACCCAGTGGCACGAGCAGTACTTC